The clone carrying this TCR beta chain came up once. This sample is drawn from a study of post-analysis software for immune sequencing data. Sequencing libraries made from TCR beta cDNA carried unique molecular identifiers. TCRdb re-derived calls from the PCR reads in MiXCR, one entry per CDR3 protein. The table records hundreds of thousands of distinct CDR3 sequences, 59% of them present only once. The clonotype comes from a girl aged 2 to 10 with multiple sclerosis. Sequencing was performed on blood.

DNA for the CDR3: TGCAGTGCTAGGCCGGGGGAGGAGGTGCAGTTCTTC. As protein: CSARPGEEVQFF. The gene calls are TRBV20-1 and TRBJ2-1; a weak D match, TRBD2 (6 bases). The V end was cut by 3 bases, the J end by 12 bases, with 15 bases between. Per germline, CDR1 DFQATT and CDR2 SNEGSKA (reference sequence). This CDR3 has 12 residues.